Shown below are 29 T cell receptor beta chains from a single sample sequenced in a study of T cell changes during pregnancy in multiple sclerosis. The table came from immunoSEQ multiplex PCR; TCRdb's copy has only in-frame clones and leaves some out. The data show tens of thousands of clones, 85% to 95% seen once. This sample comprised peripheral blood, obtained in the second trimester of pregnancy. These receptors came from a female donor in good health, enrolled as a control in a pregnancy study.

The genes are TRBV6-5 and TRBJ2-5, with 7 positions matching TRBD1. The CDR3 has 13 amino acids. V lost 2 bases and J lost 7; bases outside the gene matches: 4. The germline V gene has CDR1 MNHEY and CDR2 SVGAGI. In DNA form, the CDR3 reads TGTGCCAGCAGTTACCAGGGACAGAGGACCCAGTACTTC. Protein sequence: CASSYQGQRTQYF.

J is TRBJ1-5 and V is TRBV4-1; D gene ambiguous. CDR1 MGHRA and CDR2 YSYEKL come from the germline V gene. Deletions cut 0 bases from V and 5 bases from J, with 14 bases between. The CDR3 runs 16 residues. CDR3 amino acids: CASSQDAPSNYQPQHF. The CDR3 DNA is TGCGCCAGCAGCCAAGACGCGCCGTCCAACTATCAGCCCCAGCATTTT.

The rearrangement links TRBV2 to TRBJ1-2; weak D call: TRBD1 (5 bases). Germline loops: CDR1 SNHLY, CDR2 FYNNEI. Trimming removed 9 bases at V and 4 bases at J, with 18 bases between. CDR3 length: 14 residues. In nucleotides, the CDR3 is TGTGCCAGTAGGCCGGGACTGCAGATCTATGGCTACACCTTC. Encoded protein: CASRPGLQIYGYTF. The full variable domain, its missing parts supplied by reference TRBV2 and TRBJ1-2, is EPEVTQTPSHQVTQMGQEVILRCVPISNHLYFYWYRQILGQKVEFLVSFYNNEISEKSEIFDDQFSVERPDGSNFTLKIRSTKLEDSAMYFCASRPGLQIYGYTFGSGTRLTVV.

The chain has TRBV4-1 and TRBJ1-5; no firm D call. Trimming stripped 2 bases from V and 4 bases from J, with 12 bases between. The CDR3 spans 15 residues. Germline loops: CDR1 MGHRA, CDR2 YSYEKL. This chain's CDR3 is CASSQYEEENQPQHF. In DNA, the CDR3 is TGCGCCAGCAGCCAATATGAGGAGGAAAATCAGCCCCAGCATTTT.

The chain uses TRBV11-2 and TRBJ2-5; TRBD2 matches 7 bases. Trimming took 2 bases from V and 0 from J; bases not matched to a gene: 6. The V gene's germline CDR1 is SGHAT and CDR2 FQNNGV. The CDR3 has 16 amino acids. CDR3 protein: CASSLTGGKYQETQYF. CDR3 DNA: TGTGCCAGCAGCTTAACGGGAGGAAAATACCAAGAGACCCAGTACTTC.

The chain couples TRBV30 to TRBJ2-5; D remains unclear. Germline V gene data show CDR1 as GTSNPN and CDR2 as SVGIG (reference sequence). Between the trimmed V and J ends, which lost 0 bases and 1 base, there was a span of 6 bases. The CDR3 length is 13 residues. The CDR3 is CAWSVPIQETQYF. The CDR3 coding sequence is TGTGCCTGGAGTGTCCCCATCCAAGAGACCCAGTACTTC.

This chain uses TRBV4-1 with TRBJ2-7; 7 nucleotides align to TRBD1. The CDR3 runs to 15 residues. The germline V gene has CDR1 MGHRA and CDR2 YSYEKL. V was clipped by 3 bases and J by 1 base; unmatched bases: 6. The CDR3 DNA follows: TGCGCCAGCAGCCATAGACAGGGTGTATCCTACGAGCAGTACTTC. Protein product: CASSHRQGVSYEQYF.

Here the CDR3 reads CASSRGVEMTEAFF. As DNA, the CDR3 is TGTGCCAGCAGCCGGGGGGTCGAAATGACTGAAGCTTTCTTT. The chain links TRBV6-5 to TRBJ1-1; D may be TRBD1 (5 bases). V dropped 6 bases and J dropped 5 bases, with 16 bases sitting between them. In germline, CDR1 is MNHEY, CDR2 SVGAGI. This CDR3 comprises 14 residues.

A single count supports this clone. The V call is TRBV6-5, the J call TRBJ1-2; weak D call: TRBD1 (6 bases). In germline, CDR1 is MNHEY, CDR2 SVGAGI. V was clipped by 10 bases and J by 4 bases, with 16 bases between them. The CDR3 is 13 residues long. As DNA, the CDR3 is TGTGCCACCGGACAGTCCTATTCCTATGGCTACACCTTC. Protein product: CATGQSYSYGYTF.

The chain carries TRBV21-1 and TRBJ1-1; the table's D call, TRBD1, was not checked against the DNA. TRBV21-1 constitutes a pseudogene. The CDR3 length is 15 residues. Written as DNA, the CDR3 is TGTGCCAGCACCATATTCGGGGACAGGGGAGGTGAAGCTTTCTTT. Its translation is CASTIFGDRGGEAFF.

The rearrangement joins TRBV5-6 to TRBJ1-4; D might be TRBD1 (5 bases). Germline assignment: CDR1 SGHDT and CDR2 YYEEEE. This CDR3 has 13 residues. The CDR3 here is CAAGGETNEKLFF. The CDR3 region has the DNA TGTGCAGCGGGGGGAGAAACTAATGAAAAACTGTTTTTT.

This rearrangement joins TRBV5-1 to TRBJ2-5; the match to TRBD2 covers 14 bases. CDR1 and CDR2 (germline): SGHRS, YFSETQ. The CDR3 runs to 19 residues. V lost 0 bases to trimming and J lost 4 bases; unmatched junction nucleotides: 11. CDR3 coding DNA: TGCGCCAGCAGCTTGGTTTCTCCGGGACTAGCGGGAGTGTTAGAGACCCAGTACTTC. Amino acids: CASSLVSPGLAGVLETQYF.

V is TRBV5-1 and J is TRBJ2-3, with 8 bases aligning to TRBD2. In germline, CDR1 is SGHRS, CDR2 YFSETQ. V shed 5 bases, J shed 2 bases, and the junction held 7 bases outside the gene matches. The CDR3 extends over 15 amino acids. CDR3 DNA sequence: TGCGCCAGCAGTCCCGGGAGGGGGACCACAGATACGCAGTATTTT. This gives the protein CASSPGRGTTDTQYF.

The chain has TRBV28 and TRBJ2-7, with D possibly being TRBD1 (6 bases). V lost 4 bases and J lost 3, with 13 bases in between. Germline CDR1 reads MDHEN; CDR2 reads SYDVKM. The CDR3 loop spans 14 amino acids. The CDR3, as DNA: TGTGCCAGCAGTTCCCGGGACACAGGCTACGAGCAGTACTTC. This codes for CASSSRDTGYEQYF.

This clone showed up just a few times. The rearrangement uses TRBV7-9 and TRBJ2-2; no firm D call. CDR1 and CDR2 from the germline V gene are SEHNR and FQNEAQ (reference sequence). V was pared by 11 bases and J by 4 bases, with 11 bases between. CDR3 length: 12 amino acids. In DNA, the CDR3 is TGTGCCTCCGGGTCGGTCACCGGGGAGCTGTTTTTT. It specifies CASGSVTGELFF.

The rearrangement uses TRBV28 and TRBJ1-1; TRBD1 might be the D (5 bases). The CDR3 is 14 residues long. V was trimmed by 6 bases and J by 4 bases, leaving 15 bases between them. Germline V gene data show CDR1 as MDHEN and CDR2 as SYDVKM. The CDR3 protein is CASSGWGRSTEAFF. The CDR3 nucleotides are TGTGCCAGCAGCGGCTGGGGCAGAAGCACTGAAGCTTTCTTT.

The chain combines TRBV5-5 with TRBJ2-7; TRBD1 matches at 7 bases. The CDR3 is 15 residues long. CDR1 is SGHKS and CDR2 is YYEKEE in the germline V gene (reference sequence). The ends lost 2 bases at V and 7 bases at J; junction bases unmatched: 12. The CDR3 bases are TGTGCCAGCAGCTTAACCGGGACAGCCCTGCGGGAGCAGTACTTC. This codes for CASSLTGTALREQYF.

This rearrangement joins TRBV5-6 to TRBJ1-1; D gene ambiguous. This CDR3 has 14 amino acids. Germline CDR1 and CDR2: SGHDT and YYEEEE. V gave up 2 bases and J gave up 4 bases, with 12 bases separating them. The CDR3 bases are TGTGCCAGCAGCTTAAACCCCACGGTCACTGAAGCTTTCTTT. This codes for CASSLNPTVTEAFF.

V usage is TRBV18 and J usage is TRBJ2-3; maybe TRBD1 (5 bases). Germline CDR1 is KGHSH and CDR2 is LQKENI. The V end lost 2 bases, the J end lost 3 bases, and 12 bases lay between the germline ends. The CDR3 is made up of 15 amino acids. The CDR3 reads CASSPNSQGTDTQYF. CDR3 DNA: TGTGCCAGCTCACCAAATAGTCAGGGTACAGATACGCAGTATTTT.

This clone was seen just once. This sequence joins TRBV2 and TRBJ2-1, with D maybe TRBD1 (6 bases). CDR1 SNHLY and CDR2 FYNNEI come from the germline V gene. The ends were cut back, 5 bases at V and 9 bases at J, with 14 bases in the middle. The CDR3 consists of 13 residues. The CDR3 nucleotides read TGTGCCAGCAGTCAACTACAGGGCGGTGAGCAGTTCTTC. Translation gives CASSQLQGGEQFF.

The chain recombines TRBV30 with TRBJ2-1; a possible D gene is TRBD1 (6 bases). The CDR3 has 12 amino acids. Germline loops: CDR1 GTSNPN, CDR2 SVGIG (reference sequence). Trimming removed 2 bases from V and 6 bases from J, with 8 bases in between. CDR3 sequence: CAWSPDSNEQFF. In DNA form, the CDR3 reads TGTGCCTGGAGTCCGGACAGCAATGAGCAGTTCTTC. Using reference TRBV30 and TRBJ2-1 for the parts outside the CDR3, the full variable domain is SQTIHQWPATLVQPVGSPLSLECTVEGTSNPNLYWYRQAAGRGLQLLFYSVGIGQISSEVPQNLSASRPQDRQFILSSKKLLLSDSGFYLCAWSPDSNEQFFGPGTRLTVL.

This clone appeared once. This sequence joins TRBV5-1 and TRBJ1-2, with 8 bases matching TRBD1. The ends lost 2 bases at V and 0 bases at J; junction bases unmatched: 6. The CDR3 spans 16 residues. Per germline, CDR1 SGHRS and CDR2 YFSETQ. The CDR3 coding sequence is TGCGCCAGCAGCTTAGTCGGGACAGGACCTAACTATGGCTACACCTTC. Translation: CASSLVGTGPNYGYTF.

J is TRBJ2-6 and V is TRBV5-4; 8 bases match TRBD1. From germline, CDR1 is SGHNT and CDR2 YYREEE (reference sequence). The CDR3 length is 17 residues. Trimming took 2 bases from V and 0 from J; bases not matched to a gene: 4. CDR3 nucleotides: TGTGCCAGCAGCTTTAGGGACAGGAACTCTGGGGCCAACGTCCTGACTTTC. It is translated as CASSFRDRNSGANVLTF.

The CDR3 DNA reads TGCGCCAGCAGTAGACAGGAGAACACTGAAGCTTTCTTT. This encodes CASSRQENTEAFF. The chain carries TRBV10-2 and TRBJ1-1; D may be TRBD1 (6 bases). V lost 5 bases and J lost 1, with 8 bases in between. This CDR3 comprises 13 residues. CDR1 and CDR2 (germline): WSHSY, SAAADI.

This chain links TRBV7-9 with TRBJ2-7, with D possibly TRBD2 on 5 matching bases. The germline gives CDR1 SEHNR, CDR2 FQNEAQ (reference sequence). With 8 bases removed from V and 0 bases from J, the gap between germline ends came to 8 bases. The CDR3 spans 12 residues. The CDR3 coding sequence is TGTGCCAGCGAGGGTGCCTCCTACGAGCAGTACTTC. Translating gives CASEGASYEQYF.

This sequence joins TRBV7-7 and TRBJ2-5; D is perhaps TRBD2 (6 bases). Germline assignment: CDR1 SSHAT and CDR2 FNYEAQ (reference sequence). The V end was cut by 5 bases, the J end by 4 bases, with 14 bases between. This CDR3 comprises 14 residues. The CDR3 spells CASSPSSVGETQYF. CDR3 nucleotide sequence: TGTGCCAGCAGCCCCTCTAGCGTAGGAGAGACCCAGTACTTC. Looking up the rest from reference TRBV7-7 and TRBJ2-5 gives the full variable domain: GAGVSQSPRYKVTKRGQDVTLRCDPISSHATLYWYQQALGQGPEFLTYFNYEAQPDKSGLPSDRFSAERPEGSISTLTIQRTEQRDSAMYRCASSPSSVGETQYFGPGTRLLVL.

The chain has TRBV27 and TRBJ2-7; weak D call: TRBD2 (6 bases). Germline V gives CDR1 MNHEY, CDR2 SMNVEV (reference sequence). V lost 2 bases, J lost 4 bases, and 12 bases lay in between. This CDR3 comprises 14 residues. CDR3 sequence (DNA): TGTGCCAGCAGTTTAAGGGACTCCCGGTACGAGCAGTACTTC. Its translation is CASSLRDSRYEQYF.

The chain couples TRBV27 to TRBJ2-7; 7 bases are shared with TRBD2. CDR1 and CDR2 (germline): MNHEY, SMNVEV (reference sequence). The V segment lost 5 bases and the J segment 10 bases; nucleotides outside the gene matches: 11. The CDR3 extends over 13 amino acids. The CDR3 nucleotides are TGTGCCAGCAGTCCCACCCCACAGCGGGGCCAGTACTTC. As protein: CASSPTPQRGQYF.

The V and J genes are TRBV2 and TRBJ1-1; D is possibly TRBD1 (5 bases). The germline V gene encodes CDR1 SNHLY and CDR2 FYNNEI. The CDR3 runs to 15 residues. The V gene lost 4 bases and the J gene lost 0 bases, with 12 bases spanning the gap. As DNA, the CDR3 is TGTGCCAGCAGTGCCCAGGGTGGCATGAACACTGAAGCTTTCTTT. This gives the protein CASSAQGGMNTEAFF.